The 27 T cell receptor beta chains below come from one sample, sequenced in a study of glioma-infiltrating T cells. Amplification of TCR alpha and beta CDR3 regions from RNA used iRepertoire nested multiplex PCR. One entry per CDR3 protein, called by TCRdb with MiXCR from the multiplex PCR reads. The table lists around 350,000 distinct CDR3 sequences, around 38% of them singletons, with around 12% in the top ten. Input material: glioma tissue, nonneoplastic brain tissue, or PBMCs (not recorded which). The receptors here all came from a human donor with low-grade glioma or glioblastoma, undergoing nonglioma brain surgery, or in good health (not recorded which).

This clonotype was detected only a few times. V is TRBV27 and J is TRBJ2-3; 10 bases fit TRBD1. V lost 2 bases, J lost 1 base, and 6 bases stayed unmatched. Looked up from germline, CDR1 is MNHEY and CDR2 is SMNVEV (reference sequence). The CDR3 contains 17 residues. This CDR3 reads CASSLLGQGFRTDTQYF. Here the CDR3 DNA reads TGTGCCAGCAGTTTACTGGGACAGGGGTTCCGCACAGATACGCAGTATTTT.

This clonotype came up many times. The CDR3 bases are TGTGCCAGCAGTCCCACCGACGGTGGAGGGCATCAGCCCCAGCATTTT. This translates into CASSPTDGGGHQPQHF. V usage is TRBV27 and J usage is TRBJ1-5, with D unresolved. Germline CDR1 is MNHEY and CDR2 is SMNVEV (reference sequence). Between the trimmed V and J ends, which lost 5 bases and 5 bases, there was a span of 19 bases. The CDR3 sequence is 16 residues long.

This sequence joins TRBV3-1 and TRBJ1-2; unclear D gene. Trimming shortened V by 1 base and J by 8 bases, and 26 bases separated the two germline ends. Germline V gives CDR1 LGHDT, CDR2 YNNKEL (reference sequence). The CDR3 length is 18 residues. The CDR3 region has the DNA TGTGCCAGCAGCCAAGCTCTACACAAACGGACGGACCGCCGAGGCTACACCTTC. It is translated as CASSQALHKRTDRRGYTF.

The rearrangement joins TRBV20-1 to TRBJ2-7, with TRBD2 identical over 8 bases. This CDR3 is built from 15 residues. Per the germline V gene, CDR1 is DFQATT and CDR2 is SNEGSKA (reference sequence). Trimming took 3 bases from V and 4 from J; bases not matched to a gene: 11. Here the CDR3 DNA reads TGCAGTGCTAGGGAAAGCGGGAGAAGGGGGTACGAGCAGTACTTC. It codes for CSARESGRRGYEQYF.

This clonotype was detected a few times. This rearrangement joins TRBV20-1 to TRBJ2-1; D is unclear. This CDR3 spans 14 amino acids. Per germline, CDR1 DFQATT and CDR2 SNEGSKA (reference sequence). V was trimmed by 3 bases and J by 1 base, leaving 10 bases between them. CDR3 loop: CSASPTVSYNEQFF. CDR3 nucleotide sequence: TGCAGTGCTAGCCCGACGGTATCCTACAATGAGCAGTTCTTC.

In DNA form, the CDR3 reads TGTGCCAGCAGCTTATCTGGGGACGAGACCCAGTACTTC. It encodes CASSLSGDETQYF. The V gene is TRBV7-2, the J gene TRBJ2-5; D may be TRBD1 or TRBD2 (5 bases each). Germline loops: CDR1 SGHTA, CDR2 FQGNSA. This CDR3 spans 13 amino acids. Trimming pared 2 bases from V and 5 bases from J, leaving 9 bases between.

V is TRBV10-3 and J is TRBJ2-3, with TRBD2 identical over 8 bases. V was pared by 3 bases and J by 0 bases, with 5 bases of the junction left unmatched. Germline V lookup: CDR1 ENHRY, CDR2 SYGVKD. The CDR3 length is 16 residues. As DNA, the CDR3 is TGTGCCATCAGTGATAACGGGAGGGCTAGCACAGATACGCAGTATTTT. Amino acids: CAISDNGRASTDTQYF.

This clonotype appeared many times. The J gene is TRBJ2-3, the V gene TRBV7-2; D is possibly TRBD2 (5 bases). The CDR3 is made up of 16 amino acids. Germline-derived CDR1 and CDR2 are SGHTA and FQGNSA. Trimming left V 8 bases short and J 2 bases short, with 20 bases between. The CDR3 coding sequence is TGTGCCAGCCACCCTTCTAGCTGGACCCCCACAGATACGCAGTATTTT. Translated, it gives CASHPSSWTPTDTQYF.

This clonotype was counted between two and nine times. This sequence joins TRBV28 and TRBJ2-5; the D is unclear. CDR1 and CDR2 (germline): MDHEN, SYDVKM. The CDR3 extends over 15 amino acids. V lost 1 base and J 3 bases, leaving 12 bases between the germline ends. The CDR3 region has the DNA TGTGCCAGCAGTTTATTGGGCGGATCCAAAGAGACCCAGTACTTC. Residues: CASSLLGGSKETQYF.

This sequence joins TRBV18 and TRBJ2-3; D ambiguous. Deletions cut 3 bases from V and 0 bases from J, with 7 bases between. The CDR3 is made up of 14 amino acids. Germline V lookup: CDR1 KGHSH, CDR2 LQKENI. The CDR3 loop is CASSPARSTDTQYF. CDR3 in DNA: TGTGCCAGCTCACCTGCTAGAAGCACAGATACGCAGTATTTT.

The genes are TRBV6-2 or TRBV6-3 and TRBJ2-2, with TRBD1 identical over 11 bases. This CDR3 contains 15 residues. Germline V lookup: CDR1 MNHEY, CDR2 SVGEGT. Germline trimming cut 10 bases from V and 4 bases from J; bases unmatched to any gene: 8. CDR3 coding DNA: TGTGCCATCGGGTCCGGGACAGGGGGCACCGGGGAGCTGTTTTTT. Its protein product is CAIGSGTGGTGELFF.

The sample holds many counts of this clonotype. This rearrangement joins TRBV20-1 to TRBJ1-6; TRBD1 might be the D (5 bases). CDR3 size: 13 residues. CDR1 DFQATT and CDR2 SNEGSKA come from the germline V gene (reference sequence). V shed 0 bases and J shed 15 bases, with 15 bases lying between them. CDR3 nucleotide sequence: TGCAGTGCTAGAGATCGGGGGGGGATTATCCTCCACTTT. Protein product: CSARDRGGIILHF.

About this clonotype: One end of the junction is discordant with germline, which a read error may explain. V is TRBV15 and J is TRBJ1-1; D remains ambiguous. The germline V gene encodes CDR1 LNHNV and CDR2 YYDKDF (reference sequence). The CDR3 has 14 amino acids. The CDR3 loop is CATGRRGANTEASF. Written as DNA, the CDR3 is TGTGCCACCGGTCGGCGGGGTGCGAACACTGAAGCTTCCTTT.

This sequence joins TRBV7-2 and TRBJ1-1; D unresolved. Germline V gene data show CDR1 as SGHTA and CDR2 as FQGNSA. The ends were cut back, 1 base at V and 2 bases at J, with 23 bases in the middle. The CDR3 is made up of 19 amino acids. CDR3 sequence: CASSLVGLGAYWGNTEAFF. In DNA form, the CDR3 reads TGTGCCAGCAGCTTAGTAGGCTTAGGCGCCTATTGGGGAAACACTGAAGCTTTCTTT.

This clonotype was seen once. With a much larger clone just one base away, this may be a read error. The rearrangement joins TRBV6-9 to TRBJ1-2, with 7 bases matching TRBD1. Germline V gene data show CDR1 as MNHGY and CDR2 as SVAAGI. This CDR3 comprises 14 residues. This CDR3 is CASSYTTGDYGYSF. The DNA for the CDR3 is TGTGCCAGCAGTTACACTACAGGGGACTATGGCTACAGCTTC.

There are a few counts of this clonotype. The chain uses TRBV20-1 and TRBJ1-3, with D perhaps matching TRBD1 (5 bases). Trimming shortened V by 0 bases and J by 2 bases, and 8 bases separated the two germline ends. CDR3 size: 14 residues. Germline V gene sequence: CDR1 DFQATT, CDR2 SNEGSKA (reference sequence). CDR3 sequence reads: CSARDPRAGNTIYF. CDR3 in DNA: TGCAGTGCTAGAGATCCCAGGGCTGGAAACACCATATATTTT.

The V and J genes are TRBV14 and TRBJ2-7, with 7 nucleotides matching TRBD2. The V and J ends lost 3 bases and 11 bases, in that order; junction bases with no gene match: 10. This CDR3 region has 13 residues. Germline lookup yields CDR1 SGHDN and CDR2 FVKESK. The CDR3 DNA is TGTGCCAGCAGCCAGGGAGGGGTGGTACCGAAGTACTTC. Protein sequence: CASSQGGVVPKYF.

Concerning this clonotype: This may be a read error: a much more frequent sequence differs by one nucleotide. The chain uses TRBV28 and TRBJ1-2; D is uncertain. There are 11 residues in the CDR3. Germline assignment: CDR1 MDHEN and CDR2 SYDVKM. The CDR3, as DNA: TGTACCAGCAGGTCGGAGTATGGCTACACCTTC. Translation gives CTSRSEYGYTF.

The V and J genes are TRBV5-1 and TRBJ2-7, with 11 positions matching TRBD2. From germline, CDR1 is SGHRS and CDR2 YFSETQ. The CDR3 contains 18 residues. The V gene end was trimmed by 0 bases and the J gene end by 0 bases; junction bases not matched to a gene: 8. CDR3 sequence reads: CASSLGLAGRWGSYEQYF. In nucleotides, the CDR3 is TGCGCCAGCAGCTTGGGACTAGCGGGACGGTGGGGCTCCTACGAGCAGTACTTC.

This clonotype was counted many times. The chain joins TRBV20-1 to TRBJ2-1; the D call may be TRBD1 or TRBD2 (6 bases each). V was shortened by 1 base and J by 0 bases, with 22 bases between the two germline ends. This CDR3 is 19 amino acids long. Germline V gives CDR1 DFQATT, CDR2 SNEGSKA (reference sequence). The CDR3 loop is CSARGRGWGAQSSYNEQFF. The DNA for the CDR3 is TGCAGTGCTAGAGGTCGAGGGTGGGGGGCCCAGAGCTCCTACAATGAGCAGTTCTTC.

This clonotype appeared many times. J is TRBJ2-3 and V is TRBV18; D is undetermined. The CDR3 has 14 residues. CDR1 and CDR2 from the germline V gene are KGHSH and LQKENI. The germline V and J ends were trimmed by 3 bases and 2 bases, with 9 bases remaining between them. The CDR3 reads CASSPTAHTDTQYF. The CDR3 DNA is TGTGCCAGCTCACCGACTGCCCACACAGATACGCAGTATTTT.

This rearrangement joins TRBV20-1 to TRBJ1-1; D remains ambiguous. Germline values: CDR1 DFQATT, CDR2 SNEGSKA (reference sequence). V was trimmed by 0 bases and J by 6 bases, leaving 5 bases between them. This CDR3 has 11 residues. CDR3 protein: CSARDDAEAFF. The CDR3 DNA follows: TGCAGTGCTAGAGATGACGCTGAAGCTTTCTTT.

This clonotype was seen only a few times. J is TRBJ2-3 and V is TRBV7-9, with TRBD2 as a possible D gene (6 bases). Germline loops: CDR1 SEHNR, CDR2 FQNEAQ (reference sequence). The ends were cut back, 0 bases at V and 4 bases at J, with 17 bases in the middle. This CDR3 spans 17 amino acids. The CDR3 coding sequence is TGTGCCAGCAGCTTAGCGGTGGGGCGGGATGGCGCAGATACGCAGTATTTT. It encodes CASSLAVGRDGADTQYF.

The CDR3 sequence: CAISESDSYYGYTF. The CDR3 region has the DNA TGTGCCATCAGTGAGTCGGACAGCTACTATGGCTACACCTTC. The chain couples TRBV10-3 to TRBJ1-2, with D possibly matching TRBD1 (6 bases). The CDR3 consists of 14 residues. Trimming cost V 0 bases and J 3 bases, with 8 bases left between them. From germline, CDR1 is ENHRY and CDR2 SYGVKD.

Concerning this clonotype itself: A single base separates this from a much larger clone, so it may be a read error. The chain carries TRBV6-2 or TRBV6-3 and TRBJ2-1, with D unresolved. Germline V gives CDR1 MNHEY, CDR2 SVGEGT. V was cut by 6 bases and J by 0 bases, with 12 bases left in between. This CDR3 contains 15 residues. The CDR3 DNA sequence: TGTGCCAGCAGCAATACAGCTTGCTCCTACAATGAGCAGTTCTTC. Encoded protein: CASSNTACSYNEQFF.

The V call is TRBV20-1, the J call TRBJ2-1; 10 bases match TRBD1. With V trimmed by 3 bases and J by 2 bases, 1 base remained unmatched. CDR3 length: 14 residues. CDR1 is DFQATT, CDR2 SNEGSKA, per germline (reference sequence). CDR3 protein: CSARTGGAYNEQFF. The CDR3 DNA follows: TGCAGTGCTAGGACAGGGGGCGCCTACAATGAGCAGTTCTTC.

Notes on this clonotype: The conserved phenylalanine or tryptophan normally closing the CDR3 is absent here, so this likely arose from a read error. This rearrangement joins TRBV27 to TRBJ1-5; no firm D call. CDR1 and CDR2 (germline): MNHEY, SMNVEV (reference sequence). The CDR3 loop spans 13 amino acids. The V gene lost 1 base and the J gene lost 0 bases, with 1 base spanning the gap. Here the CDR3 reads CASSLCSNQPQHS. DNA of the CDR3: TGTGCCAGCAGTTTATGTAGCAATCAGCCCCAGCATTCT.